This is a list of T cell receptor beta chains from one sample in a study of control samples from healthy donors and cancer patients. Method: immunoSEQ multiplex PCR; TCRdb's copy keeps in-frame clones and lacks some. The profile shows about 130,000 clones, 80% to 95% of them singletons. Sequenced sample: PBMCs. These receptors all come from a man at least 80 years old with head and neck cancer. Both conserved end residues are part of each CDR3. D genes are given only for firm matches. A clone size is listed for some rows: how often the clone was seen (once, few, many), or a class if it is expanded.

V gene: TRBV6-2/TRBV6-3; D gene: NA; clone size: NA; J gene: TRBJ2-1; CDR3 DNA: TGTGCCAGCAGTTACTCATGGACCCCCTACAATGAGCAGTTCTTC; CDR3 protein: CASSYSWTPYNEQFF
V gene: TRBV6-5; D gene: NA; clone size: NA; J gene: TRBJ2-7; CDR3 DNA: TGTGCCAGCAGTTTCAGGGGCGCCTACGAGCAGTACTTC; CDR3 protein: CASSFRGAYEQYF
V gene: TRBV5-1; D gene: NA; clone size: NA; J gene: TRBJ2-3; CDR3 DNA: TGCGCCAGCAGCTTCATTCCAGACAGTTATAGCACAGATACGCAGTATTTT; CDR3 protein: CASSFIPDSYSTDTQYF
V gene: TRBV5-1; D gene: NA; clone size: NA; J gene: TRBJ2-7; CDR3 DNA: TGCGCCAGCAGCAAGACAGGAGTTTCGTCCTACGAGCAGTACTTC; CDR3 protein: CASSKTGVSSYEQYF
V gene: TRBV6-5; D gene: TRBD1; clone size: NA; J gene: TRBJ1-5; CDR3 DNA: TGTGCCAGCGAGGACGCAGGGGGAGTTCAGCCCCAGCATTTT; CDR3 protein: CASEDAGGVQPQHF
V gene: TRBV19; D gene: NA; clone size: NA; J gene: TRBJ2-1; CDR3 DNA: TGTGCCAGTACGGGACCGCTAACCTACAATGAGCAGTTCTTC; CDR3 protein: CASTGPLTYNEQFF
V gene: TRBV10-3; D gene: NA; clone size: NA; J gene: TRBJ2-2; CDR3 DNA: TGTGCCATCAGTGAGTTCAAATGGGGGCCCGCCGGGGAGCTGTTTTTT; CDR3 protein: CAISEFKWGPAGELFF
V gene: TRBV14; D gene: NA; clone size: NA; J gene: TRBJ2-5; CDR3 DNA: TGTGCCAGCAGCCAAGGGATACGAAGGCAGCAAGAGACCCAGTACTTC; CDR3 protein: CASSQGIRRQQETQYF
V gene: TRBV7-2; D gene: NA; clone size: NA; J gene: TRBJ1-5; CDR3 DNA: TGTGCCAGCAGCTACTTGAGGGCCGGGGGCAATCAGCCCCAGCATTTT; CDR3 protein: CASSYLRAGGNQPQHF
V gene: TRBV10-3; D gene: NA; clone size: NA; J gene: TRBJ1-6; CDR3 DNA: TGTGCCATAGGGCAGGGTGCAAATTCACCCCTCCACTTT; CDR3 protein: CAIGQGANSPLHF
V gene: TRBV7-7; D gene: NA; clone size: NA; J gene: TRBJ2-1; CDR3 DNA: TGTGCCAGCAGCCCCGGGACCTCCAGGGGCAATGAGCAGTTCTTC; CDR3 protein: CASSPGTSRGNEQFF
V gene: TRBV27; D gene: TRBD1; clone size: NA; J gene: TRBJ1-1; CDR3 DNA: TGTGCCAGCAGTCCCACCCCATTGGGACAGGGAGTTCCCACTGAAGCTTTCTTT; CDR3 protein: CASSPTPLGQGVPTEAFF
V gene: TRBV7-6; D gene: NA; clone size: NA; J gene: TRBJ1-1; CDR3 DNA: TGTGCCAGCAGCTTAGCCCGTCCCACTGAAGCTTTCTTT; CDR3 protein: CASSLARPTEAFF
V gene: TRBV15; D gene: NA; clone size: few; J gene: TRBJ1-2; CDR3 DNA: TGTGCCACCAGCAGAGGTGGAGATAGAGACTATGGCTACACCTTC; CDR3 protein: CATSRGGDRDYGYTF
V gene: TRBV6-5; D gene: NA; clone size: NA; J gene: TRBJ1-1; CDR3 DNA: TGTGCCAGCAAGGACAGCCGTCTGACGAACACTGAAGCTTTCTTT; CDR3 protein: CASKDSRLTNTEAFF
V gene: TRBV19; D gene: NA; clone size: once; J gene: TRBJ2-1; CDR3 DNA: TGTGCCAGTAGTCTCCACATGACCACCAATGAGCAGTTCTTC; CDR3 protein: CASSLHMTTNEQFF
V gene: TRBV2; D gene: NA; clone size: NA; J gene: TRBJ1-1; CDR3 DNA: TGTGCCAGCAGTAGAAGGGGTAGGGACACTGAAGCTTTCTTT; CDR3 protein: CASSRRGRDTEAFF
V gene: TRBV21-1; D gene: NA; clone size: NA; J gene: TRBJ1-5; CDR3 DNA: TGTGCCAGCAGCAAAGAACGGACATCTCCCAGGGGGGATCAGCCCCAGCATTTT; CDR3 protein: CASSKERTSPRGDQPQHF
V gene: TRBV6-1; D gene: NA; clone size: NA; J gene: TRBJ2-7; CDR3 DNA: TGTGCCAGCAGTGAAATGGGCGCCTACGAGCAGTACTTC; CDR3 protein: CASSEMGAYEQYF
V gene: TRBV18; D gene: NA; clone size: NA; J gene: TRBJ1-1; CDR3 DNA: TGTGCCAGCTCACAAAATGCACAGCCGAACACTGAAGCTTTCTTT; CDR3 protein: CASSQNAQPNTEAFF
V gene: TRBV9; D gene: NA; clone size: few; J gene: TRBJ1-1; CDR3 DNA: TGTGCCAGCAGCGTATCAGCCGCGAACACTGAAGCTTTCTTT; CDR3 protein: CASSVSAANTEAFF
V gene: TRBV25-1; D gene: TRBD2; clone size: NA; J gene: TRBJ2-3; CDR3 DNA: TGTGCCAGCAGTGAATGGGGCGGGGGGATGGCAGATACGCAGTATTTT; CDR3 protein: CASSEWGGGMADTQYF
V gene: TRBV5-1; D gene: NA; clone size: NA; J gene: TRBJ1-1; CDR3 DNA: TGCGCCAGCAGCTCTGACAGCATAGAAGCTTTCTTT; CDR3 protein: CASSSDSIEAFF
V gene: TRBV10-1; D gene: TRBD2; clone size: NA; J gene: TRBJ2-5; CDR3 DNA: TGCGCCAGCAGCCGAACAGCGGGGGGACCAGAGACCCAGTACTTC; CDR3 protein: CASSRTAGGPETQYF
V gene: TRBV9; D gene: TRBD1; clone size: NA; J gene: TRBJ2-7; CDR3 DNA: TGTGCCAGCAGCGTAGGACAGGGGGCCTACTACGAGCAGTACTTC; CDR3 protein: CASSVGQGAYYEQYF
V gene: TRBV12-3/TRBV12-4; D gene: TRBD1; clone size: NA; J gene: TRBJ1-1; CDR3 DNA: TGTGCCAGCAGCTGGACAGGGAACACTGAAGCTTTCTTT; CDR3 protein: CASSWTGNTEAFF
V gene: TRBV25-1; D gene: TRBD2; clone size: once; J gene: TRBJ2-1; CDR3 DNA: TGTGCCAGCAGCCCTAATAAGGGAGCGGGGGGTATGGGTGAGCAGTTCTTC; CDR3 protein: CASSPNKGAGGMGEQFF
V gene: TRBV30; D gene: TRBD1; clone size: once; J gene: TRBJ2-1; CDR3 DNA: TGTGCCTGGAGTGTAGACAGGGTAGGCAATGAGCAGTTCTTC; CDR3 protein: CAWSVDRVGNEQFF
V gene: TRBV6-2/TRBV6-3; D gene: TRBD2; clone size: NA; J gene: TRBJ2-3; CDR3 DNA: TGTGCCAGCAGTTACTCCCGGACTAGCGGCTACTTTGATACGCAGTATTTT; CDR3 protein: CASSYSRTSGYFDTQYF
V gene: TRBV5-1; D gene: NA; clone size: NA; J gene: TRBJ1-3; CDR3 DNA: TGCGCCAGCAGCCGAGAGGCAGCCCTCTCTGGAAACACCATATATTTT; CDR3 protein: CASSREAALSGNTIYF
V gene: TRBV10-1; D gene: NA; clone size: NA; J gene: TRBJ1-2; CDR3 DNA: TGCGCCAGCAGTGAGTCCGGGGCGGTGAGCTACACCTTC; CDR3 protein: CASSESGAVSYTF
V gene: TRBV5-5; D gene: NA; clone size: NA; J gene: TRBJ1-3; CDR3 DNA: TGTGCCAGCAGAACCACGGGGATATCTGGAAACACCATATATTTT; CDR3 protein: CASRTTGISGNTIYF
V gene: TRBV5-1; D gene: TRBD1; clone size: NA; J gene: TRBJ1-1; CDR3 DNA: TGCGCCAGCAGCTCCAGGGGGGGCGCTGAAGCTTTCTTT; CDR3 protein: CASSSRGGAEAFF
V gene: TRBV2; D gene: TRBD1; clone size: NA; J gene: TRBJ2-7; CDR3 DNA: TGTGCCAGCAGTAACAGGGGTGCAATCTACGAGCAGTACTTC; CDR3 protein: CASSNRGAIYEQYF
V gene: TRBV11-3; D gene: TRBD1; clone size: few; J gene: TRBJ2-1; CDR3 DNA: TGTGCCAGCAGCTTAGATAGACGGACAGGGTACGAAAATGAGCAGTTCTTC; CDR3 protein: CASSLDRRTGYENEQFF
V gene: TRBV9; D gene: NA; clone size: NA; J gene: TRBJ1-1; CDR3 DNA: TGTGCCAGCAGCGTGGGGGCAGCGAACACTGAAGCTTTCTTT; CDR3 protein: CASSVGAANTEAFF
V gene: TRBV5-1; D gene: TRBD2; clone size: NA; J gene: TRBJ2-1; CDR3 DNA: TGCGCCAGCAGCGAAATAGCGGGAGTAGGGGGTGAGCAGTTCTTC; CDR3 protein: CASSEIAGVGGEQFF
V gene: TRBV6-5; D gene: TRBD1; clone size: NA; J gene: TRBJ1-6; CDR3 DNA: TGTGCCAGCAGGGGTGGGACAGACAATTCACCCCTCCACTTT; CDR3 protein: CASRGGTDNSPLHF
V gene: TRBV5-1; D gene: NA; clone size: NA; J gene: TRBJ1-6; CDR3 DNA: TGCGCCAGCAGCTTGGACAGGGCGGATTCACCCCTCCACTTT; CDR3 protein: CASSLDRADSPLHF
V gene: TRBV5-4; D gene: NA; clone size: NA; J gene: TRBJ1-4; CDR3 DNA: TGTGCCAGCAGCCCAAACAGAGGAACTAATGAAAAACTGTTTTTT; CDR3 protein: CASSPNRGTNEKLFF
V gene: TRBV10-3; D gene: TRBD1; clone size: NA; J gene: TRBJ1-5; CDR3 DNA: TGTGCCATCAGCGACCGACAGGGAAATCAGCCCCAGCATTTT; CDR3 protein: CAISDRQGNQPQHF
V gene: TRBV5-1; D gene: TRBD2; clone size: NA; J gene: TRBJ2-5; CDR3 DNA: TGCGCCAGCAGCTTGGAGGGACTAGCGGCCCTTGGGACCCAGTACTTC; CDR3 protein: CASSLEGLAALGTQYF
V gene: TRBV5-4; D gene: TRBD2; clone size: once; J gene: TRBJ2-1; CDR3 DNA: TGTGCCAGCAGCTTGGGTGGTAGCGGGAGGAGGGAGACTGAGCAGTTCTTC; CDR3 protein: CASSLGGSGRRETEQFF
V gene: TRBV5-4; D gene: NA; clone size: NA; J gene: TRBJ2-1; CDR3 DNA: TGTGCCAGCAGCCCACGGACCCTAGAGGGTGAGCAGTTCTTC; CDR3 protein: CASSPRTLEGEQFF
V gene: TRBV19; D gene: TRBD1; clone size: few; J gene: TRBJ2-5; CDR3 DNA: TGTGCCAGTAGTGTAGGGACAGGCCCGCAAGAGACCCAGTACTTC; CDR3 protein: CASSVGTGPQETQYF
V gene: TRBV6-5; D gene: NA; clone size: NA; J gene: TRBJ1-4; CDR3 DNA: TGTGCCAGCAGTTCCGACCTGGTTGGGGAAAAACTGTTTTTT; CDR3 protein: CASSSDLVGEKLFF
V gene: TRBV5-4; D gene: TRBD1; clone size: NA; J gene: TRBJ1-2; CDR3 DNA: TGTGCCAGCAGCTTGGGGGGGACAGGGGCGTACTATGGCTACACCTTC; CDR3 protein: CASSLGGTGAYYGYTF
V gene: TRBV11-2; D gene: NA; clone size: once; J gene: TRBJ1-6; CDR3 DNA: TGTGCCAGCAGCTTAGTCCCCGGGACACAATATAATTCACCCCTCCACTTT; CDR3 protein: CASSLVPGTQYNSPLHF
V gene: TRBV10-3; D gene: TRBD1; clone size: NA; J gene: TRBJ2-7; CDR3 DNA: TGTGCCATCAGTGAGCTGGGACAGGGTCTTATCTACGAGCAGTACTTC; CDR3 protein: CAISELGQGLIYEQYF
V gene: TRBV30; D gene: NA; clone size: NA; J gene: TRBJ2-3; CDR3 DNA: TGTGCCTGGAGTTTTAAGAGGGACACAGATACGCAGTATTTT; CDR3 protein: CAWSFKRDTDTQYF
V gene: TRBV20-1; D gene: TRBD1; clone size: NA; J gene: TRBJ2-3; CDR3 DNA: TGCAGTGCTAGCCGACCAGGGGGGCAGTATTTT; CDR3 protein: CSASRPGGQYF
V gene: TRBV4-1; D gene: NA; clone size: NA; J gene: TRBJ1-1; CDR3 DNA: TGCGCCAGCAGCCAAGTTAGGCTGAGGAACACTGAAGCTTTCTTT; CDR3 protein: CASSQVRLRNTEAFF
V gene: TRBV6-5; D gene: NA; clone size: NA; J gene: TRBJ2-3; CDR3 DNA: TGTGCCAGCAGCAACGTCCAGGGACCGGCAGATACGCAGTATTTT; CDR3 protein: CASSNVQGPADTQYF
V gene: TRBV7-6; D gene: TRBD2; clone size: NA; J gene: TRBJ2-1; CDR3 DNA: TGTGCCAGCAGCCTACTAGCGGGGATCTACAATGAGCAGTTCTTC; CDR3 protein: CASSLLAGIYNEQFF
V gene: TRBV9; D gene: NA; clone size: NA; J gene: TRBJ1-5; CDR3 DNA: TGTGCCAGCAGCGTAGCATCTGAGGGCAAGCCCCAGCATTTT; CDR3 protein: CASSVASEGKPQHF
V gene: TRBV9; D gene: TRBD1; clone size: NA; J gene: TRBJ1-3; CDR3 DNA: TGTGCCAGCAGCGCTCGACAGGGCCTCTCTGGAAACACCATATATTTT; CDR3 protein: CASSARQGLSGNTIYF
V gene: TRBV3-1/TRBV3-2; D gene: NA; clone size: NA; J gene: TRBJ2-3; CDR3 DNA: TGTGCCAGCAGCCAAGGGCCCTCAAGCACAGATACGCAGTATTTT; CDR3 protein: CASSQGPSSTDTQYF
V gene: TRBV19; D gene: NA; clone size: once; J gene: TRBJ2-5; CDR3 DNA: TGTGCCAGTAGTATAGTTGGGGGCGGCCAGTACTTC; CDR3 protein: CASSIVGGGQYF
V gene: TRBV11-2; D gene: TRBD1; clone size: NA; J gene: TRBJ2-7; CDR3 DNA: TGTGCCAGCAGCGGAGGCCGGGACAGGGCCTACGAGCAGTACTTC; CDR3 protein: CASSGGRDRAYEQYF
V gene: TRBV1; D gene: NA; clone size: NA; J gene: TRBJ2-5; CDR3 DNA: TGCACCAGCATCAATAGAAGGGAATTCCAAGAGACCCAGTACTTC; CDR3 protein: CTSINRREFQETQYF